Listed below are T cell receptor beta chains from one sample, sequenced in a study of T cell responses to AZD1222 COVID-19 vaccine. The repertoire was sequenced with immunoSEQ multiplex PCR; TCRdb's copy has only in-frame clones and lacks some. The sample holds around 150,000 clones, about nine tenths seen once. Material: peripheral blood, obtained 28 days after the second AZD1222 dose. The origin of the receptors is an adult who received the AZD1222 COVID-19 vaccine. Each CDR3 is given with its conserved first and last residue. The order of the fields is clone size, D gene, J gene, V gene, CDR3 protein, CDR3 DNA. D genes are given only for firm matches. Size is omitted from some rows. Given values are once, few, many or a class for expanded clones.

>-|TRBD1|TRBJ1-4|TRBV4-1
CASSQDQGDEKLFF
TGCGCCAGCAGCCAAGATCAGGGGGATGAAAAACTGTTTTTT
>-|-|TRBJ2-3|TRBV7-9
CASSQPLDLDTQYF
TGTGCCAGCAGCCAGCCCCTCGACTTAGATACGCAGTATTTT
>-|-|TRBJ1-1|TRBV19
CASSLSLDAEAFF
-
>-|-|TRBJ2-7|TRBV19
CASSDRKNSYEQYF
TGTGCCAGTTCAGACAGAAAAAACTCCTACGAGCAGTACTTC
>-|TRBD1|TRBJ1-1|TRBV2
CASRGTGNTEAFF
TGTGCCAGCAGGGGGACAGGGAACACTGAAGCTTTCTTT
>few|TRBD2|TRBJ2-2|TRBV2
CASSDTPSGFSGELFF
TGTGCCAGCAGTGATACGCCTAGCGGGTTTTCCGGGGAGCTGTTTTTT
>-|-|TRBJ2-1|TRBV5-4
CASSGNSGTRGEVEQFF
TGTGCCAGCAGCGGTAATTCCGGGACCAGAGGGGAGGTTGAGCAGTTCTTC
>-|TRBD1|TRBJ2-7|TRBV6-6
CASMPRQGVDEQYF
TGTGCCAGCATGCCTCGCCAGGGGGTCGACGAGCAGTACTTC
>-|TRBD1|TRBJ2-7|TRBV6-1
CASSEADRGFPSYEQYF
TGTGCCAGCAGTGAAGCGGACAGGGGTTTTCCCTCCTACGAGCAGTACTTC
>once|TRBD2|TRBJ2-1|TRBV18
CASSYGTSGYNEQFF
TGTGCCAGCTCTTACGGGACTAGCGGATACAATGAGCAGTTCTTC
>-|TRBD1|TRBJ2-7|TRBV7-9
CASSVGQAPEQYF
TGTGCCAGCAGCGTCGGACAGGCTCCTGAGCAGTACTTC
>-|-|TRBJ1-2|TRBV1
CTSSQGVVGRTNYGYTF
TGCACCAGCAGCCAAGGGGTCGTTGGACGGACTAACTATGGCTACACCTTC
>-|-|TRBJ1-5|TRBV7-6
CASSLSGDQPQHF
TGTGCCAGCAGCTTGAGCGGGGATCAGCCCCAGCATTTT
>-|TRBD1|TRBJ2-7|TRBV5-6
CASRLQGKESYEQYF
TGTGCCAGCAGATTACAGGGGAAAGAGTCCTACGAGCAGTACTTC
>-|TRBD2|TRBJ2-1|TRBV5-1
CASSAGLAGEGEQFF
TGCGCCAGCAGCGCGGGGCTAGCGGGAGAAGGTGAGCAGTTCTTC
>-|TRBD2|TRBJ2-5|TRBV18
CASSPGLAGRRETQYF
TGTGCCAGCTCACCGGGACTAGCGGGACGGAGGGAGACCCAGTACTTC
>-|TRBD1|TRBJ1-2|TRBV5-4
CASRTDRGYGYTF
TGTGCCAGCAGAACCGACAGGGGTTATGGCTACACCTTC
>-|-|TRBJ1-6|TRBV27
CASSLSSLNSPLHF
TGTGCCAGCAGTTTATCGAGTCTGAATTCACCCCTCCACTTT
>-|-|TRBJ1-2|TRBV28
CASSFPLISNYGYTF
TGTGCCAGCAGTTTTCCCCTAATATCTAACTATGGCTACACCTTC
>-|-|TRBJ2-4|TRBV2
CASSEKYPKGYF
TGTGCCAGCAGTGAAAAGTATCCTAAGGGGTACTTC
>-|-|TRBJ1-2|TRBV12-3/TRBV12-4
CASSSDRNYGYTF
TGTGCCAGCAGTTCTGACAGGAACTATGGCTACACCTTC
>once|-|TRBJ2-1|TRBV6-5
CASSYSGEQFF
TGTGCCAGCAGTTATTCGGGTGAGCAGTTCTTC
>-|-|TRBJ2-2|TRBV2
CASRVAVNTGELFF
TGTGCCAGCAGGGTAGCGGTGAACACCGGGGAGCTGTTTTTT
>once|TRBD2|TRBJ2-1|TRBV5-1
CASSLTPTSGSLNEQFF
TGCGCCAGCAGCTTGACCCCGACTAGCGGGAGTCTTAATGAGCAGTTCTTC
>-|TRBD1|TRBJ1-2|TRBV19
CASSPGQSFGYTF
TGTGCCAGTAGCCCGGGACAGAGCTTCGGCTACACCTTC
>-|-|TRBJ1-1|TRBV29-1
CSVATGNTEAFF
TGCAGCGTGGCGACGGGGAACACTGAAGCTTTCTTT
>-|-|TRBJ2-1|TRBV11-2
CASSSSGALPDEQFF
TGTGCCAGCAGCTCTTCGGGGGCCCTACCAGATGAGCAGTTCTTC
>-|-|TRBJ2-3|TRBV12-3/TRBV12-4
CASSLGGWMAQYF
TGTGCCAGCAGTTTAGGCGGATGGATGGCGCAGTATTTT
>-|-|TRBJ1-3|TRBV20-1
CSASSSYDSGNTIYF
TGCAGTGCTAGTAGCAGCTACGACTCTGGAAACACCATATATTTT
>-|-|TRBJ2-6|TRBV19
CASTGFLTSGANVLTF
TGTGCCAGTACGGGATTCCTCACCTCTGGGGCCAACGTCCTGACTTTC
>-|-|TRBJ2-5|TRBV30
CAWTSQELVAFQETQYF
TGTGCCTGGACTTCACAGGAGCTAGTGGCTTTCCAAGAGACCCAGTACTTC
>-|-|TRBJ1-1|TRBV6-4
CASPRGCTEAFF
TGTGCCAGCCCTCGCGGGTGCACTGAAGCTTTCTTT
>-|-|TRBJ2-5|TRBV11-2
CATGRGSFTFQETQYF
TGTGCCACCGGCCGGGGCTCGTTCACTTTCCAAGAGACCCAGTACTTC
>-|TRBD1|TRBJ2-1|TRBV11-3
CASSSRDRAGDNEQFF
TGTGCCAGCAGCTCCCGAGACAGGGCTGGAGACAATGAGCAGTTCTTC
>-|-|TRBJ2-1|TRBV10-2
CASSESSGYNEQFF
TGCGCCAGCAGTGAGTCTAGCGGCTACAATGAGCAGTTCTTC
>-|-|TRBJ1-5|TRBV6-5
CASSYGGDGNQPQHF
TGTGCCAGCAGTTACGGGGGGGACGGCAATCAGCCCCAGCATTTT
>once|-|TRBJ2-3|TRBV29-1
CSVEEGADTQYF
TGCAGCGTTGAGGAGGGCGCAGATACGCAGTATTTT
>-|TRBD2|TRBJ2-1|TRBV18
CASSPFSSGDNEQFF
TGTGCCAGCTCACCATTTTCTAGCGGGGACAATGAGCAGTTCTTC
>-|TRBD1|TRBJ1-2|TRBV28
CASSLGRGLAVGYTF
TGTGCCAGCAGTTTGGGAAGGGGGCTAGCGGTTGGCTACACCTTC
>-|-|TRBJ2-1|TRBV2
CASSEGTVWRVVGDEQFF
TGTGCCAGCAGTGAAGGGACTGTGTGGAGGGTGGTCGGGGATGAGCAGTTCTTC
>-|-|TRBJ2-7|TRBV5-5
CASSLVGSYYEQYF
TGTGCCAGCAGCTTGGTCGGTTCTTACTACGAGCAGTACTTC
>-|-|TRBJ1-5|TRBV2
CASSRSQNNQPQHF
TGTGCCAGCAGTAGGAGCCAGAACAATCAGCCCCAGCATTTT
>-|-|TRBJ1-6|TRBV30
CAWTSGFRSPLHF
TGTGCCTGGACAAGCGGGTTTCGTTCACCCCTCCACTTT
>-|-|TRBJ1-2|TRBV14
CASSQAFRGGYGYTF
TGTGCCAGCAGCCAAGCTTTTCGAGGGGGCTATGGCTACACCTTC
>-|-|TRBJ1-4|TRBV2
CASRGHGEAELFF
TGTGCCAGCAGGGGACACGGGGAAGCGGAACTGTTTTTT
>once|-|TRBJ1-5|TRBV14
CASSQDTDQPQHF
TGTGCCAGCAGCCAAGATACAGATCAGCCCCAGCATTTT
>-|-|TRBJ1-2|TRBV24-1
CATSDPPRAYGYTF
TGTGCCACCAGTGATCCACCCCGGGCGTATGGCTACACCTTC
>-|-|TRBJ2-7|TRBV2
CASSEVGFSSYEQYF
TGTGCCAGCAGTGAAGTGGGATTTTCCTCCTACGAGCAGTACTTC
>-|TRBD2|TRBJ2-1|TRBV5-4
CASSPWTPRREGRNEQFF
TGTGCCAGCAGCCCATGGACACCGCGGAGGGAGGGCCGAAATGAGCAGTTCTTC
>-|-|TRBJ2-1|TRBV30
CAWSPVLAGPISEQFF
TGTGCCTGGAGTCCTGTCCTAGCCGGACCTATTAGTGAGCAGTTCTTC
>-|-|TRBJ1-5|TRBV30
CAWSWGNQPQHF
TGTGCCTGGAGTTGGGGGAATCAGCCCCAGCATTTT
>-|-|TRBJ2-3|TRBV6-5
CASKVADTQYF
TGTGCCTCAAAGGTAGCCGATACGCAGTATTTT
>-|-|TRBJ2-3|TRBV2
CASSEGFSADTQYF
TGTGCCAGCAGTGAAGGATTCTCCGCAGATACGCAGTATTTT
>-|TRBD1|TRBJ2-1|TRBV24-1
CATSDPGTGVNEQFF
TGTGCCACCAGTGATCCCGGGACAGGGGTCAATGAGCAGTTCTTC